The 19 T cell receptor beta chains reported below all come from one sample, sequenced in a study of lymphopenia after photon versus proton radiotherapy. Here immunoSEQ multiplex PCR was the method, and the copy in TCRdb shows in-frame clones only, minus some. Seen here are 50,000 to 70,000 clones, roughly 87% observed once, and the top ten hold 9.5% to 15%. The sequencing here drew on peripheral blood, taken from a patient treated with proton-based radiotherapy. The receptors were gathered from a man aged 80 or over with esophageal cancer.

V and J are TRBV18 and TRBJ2-3; TRBD1 aligns across 8 bases. CDR3 length equals 15 residues. Germline CDR1 reads KGHSH; CDR2 reads LQKENI. The trim removed 5 bases at V and 2 bases at J, leaving 6 bases unmatched. CDR3 coding DNA: TGTGCCAGCTCAGAGCTACAGGGGGACACAGATACGCAGTATTTT. Protein product: CASSELQGDTDTQYF.

This rearrangement joins TRBV4-1 to TRBJ1-2; D uncertain. Per the germline V gene, CDR1 is MGHRA and CDR2 is YSYEKL. The CDR3 consists of 13 residues. V lost 6 bases and J 10 bases, leaving 18 bases between the germline ends. CDR3 nucleotide sequence: TGCGCCAGCAGTCCCTATGGCCAAGGGTCCTACACCTTC. This sequence encodes CASSPYGQGSYTF.

This clone was picked up a small number of times. This chain uses TRBV7-9 with TRBJ2-5, with 14 bases lining up with TRBD2. Germline CDR1 SEHNR, CDR2 FQNEAQ (reference sequence). Losses at the gene ends were 5 bases for V and 5 bases for J; bases not matched to a gene: 10. The CDR3 length is 17 residues. The CDR3 coding sequence is TGTGCCAGCAGCCCCGGGACTAGCGGGGGTCCGCGGGAGACCCAGTACTTC. Amino acids: CASSPGTSGGPRETQYF.

The chain has TRBV5-4 and TRBJ2-3; D gene uncertain. The CDR3 extends over 16 amino acids. V lost 0 bases and J 0 bases, leaving 11 bases between the germline ends. Germline CDR1 SGHNT, CDR2 YYREEE (reference sequence). CDR3 sequence: CASSLGAIPSTDTQYF. In DNA, the CDR3 is TGTGCCAGCAGCTTGGGCGCCATACCTAGCACAGATACGCAGTATTTT.

The chain uses TRBV9 and TRBJ2-7; 7 bases are shared with TRBD1. This CDR3 has 16 amino acids. Germline trimming cut 0 bases from V and 5 bases from J; bases unmatched to any gene: 11. Germline CDR1 reads SGDLS; CDR2 reads YYNGEE. The CDR3 protein is CASSVGATVTGDEQYF. The DNA for the CDR3 is TGTGCCAGCAGCGTAGGGGCAACCGTCACAGGGGACGAGCAGTACTTC.

The V gene is TRBV5-6, the J gene TRBJ1-5, with 7 nucleotides matching TRBD1. Trimming took 2 bases from V and 7 from J; bases not matched to a gene: 9. Germline loops: CDR1 SGHDT, CDR2 YYEEEE. This CDR3 is 15 amino acids long. CDR3 DNA: TGTGCCAGCAGCTTTTCGGACAGGATCGTACAGCCCCAGCATTTT. Translation gives CASSFSDRIVQPQHF.

This chain connects TRBV12-5 to TRBJ2-7; D call uncertain. This CDR3 region has 11 residues. V shed 1 base and J shed 6 bases, with 4 bases lying between them. Germline CDR1 is LGHNT and CDR2 is FRNRAP. DNA of the CDR3: TGTGCTAGTGGTTTGGAAGTCGAGCAGTACTTC. Its translation: CASGLEVEQYF.

The chain uses TRBV27 and TRBJ2-7, with 8 bases matching TRBD2. The trim removed 2 bases at V and 5 bases at J, leaving 5 bases unmatched. CDR1 and CDR2 (germline): MNHEY, SMNVEV (reference sequence). The CDR3 spans 14 residues. CDR3 sequence (DNA): TGTGCCAGCAGTTTACGACTAGCGACCAACGAGCAGTACTTC. It codes for CASSLRLATNEQYF.

The J gene is TRBJ2-1, the V gene TRBV7-2; the D is unclear. This CDR3 has 14 residues. Trimming removed 4 bases at V and 6 bases at J, with 13 bases between. Looked up from germline, CDR1 is SGHTA and CDR2 is FQGNSA. Here the CDR3 reads CASSSAVTFNEQFF. CDR3 DNA: TGTGCCAGCAGCTCCGCGGTTACTTTCAATGAGCAGTTCTTC.

This rearrangement joins TRBV7-6 to TRBJ2-2; 10 bases match TRBD2. V was pared by 4 bases and J by 8 bases, with 7 bases of the junction left unmatched. Germline CDR1 is SGHVS and CDR2 is FNYEAQ. CDR3 size: 15 residues. Here the CDR3 DNA reads TGTGCCAGCAGCTGGAGCGGGGGGGCGGATGGGGAGCTGTTTTTT. It yields the protein CASSWSGGADGELFF. Full variable domain (outside the CDR3, taken from reference TRBV7-6 and TRBJ2-2): GAGVSQSPRYKVTKRGQDVALRCDPISGHVSLYWYRQALGQGPEFLTYFNYEAQQDKSGLPNDRFSAERPEGSISTLTIQRTEQRDSAMYRCASSWSGGADGELFFGEGSRLTVL.

This clone was seen a handful of times. This chain connects TRBV13 to TRBJ2-5; either TRBD1 or TRBD2 may fit D (5 bases each). Deletions cut 6 bases from V and 5 bases from J, with 19 bases between. CDR3 length: 15 residues. Germline CDR1 PRHDT, CDR2 FYEKMQ (reference sequence). The CDR3 nucleotides are TGTGCCAGCAGTCCCAGGCCGGGGCGTGGGGAGACCCAGTACTTC. Protein product: CASSPRPGRGETQYF.

The CDR3 nucleotides read TGTGCCAGCAGTTACTCGACCCGGGGTAAAGATACGCAGTATTTT. Translated, it gives CASSYSTRGKDTQYF. The rearrangement links TRBV6-5 to TRBJ2-3; TRBD2 might be the D (5 bases). Trimming cost V 0 bases and J 5 bases, with 12 bases left between them. Germline V gives CDR1 MNHEY, CDR2 SVGAGI. This CDR3 is 15 amino acids long.

This clone was seen only a few times. J is TRBJ1-6 and V is TRBV5-1; possible D gene TRBD1, 5 bases. The germline V and J ends were trimmed by 4 bases and 9 bases, with 14 bases remaining between them. This CDR3 comprises 14 residues. The germline V gene encodes CDR1 SGHRS and CDR2 YFSETQ. CDR3: CASSPRAQGSPLHF. CDR3 sequence (DNA): TGCGCCAGCAGCCCCAGGGCGCAAGGTTCACCCCTCCACTTT.

The CDR3 DNA reads TGTGCCAGCAGCCAAGGGGGTGGGGCTGGGGCCAACGTCCTGACTTTC. The encoded protein is CASSQGGGAGANVLTF. The rearrangement links TRBV7-2 to TRBJ2-6, with a weak D call TRBD1 (6 bases). Germline values: CDR1 SGHTA, CDR2 FQGNSA. The CDR3 spans 16 residues. V gave up 5 bases and J gave up 2 bases, with 13 bases separating them.

This clone was picked up one time. V and J are TRBV5-4 and TRBJ1-2; no definite D call. The CDR3 is 15 amino acids. V lost 1 base and J 2 bases, leaving 12 bases between the germline ends. The germline CDR1 and CDR2 sequences are SGHNT and YYREEE (reference sequence). CDR3 coding DNA: TGTGCCAGCAGCTTGCGGGCCATCCCCAACTATGGCTACACCTTC. Translating it yields CASSLRAIPNYGYTF.

The chain joins TRBV5-4 to TRBJ1-1; weak D call: TRBD1 (5 bases). CDR1 SGHNT and CDR2 YYREEE come from the germline V gene (reference sequence). This CDR3 region has 13 residues. Trimming stripped 2 bases from V and 4 bases from J, with 9 bases between. In DNA form, the CDR3 reads TGTGCCAGCAGCTTAGTTGGGACCACTGAAGCTTTCTTT. Translating gives CASSLVGTTEAFF.

This rearrangement joins TRBV7-7 to TRBJ2-5; the D gene is possibly TRBD2 (6 bases). This CDR3 comprises 17 residues. Germline V CDR1 and CDR2: SSHAT, FNYEAQ (reference sequence). V gave up 1 base and J gave up 4 bases, with 19 bases separating them. Here the CDR3 DNA reads TGTGCCAGCAGCTTAGAGAGATTGGAGGGAGGCGGAGAGACCCAGTACTTC. Translation gives CASSLERLEGGGETQYF.

This clone came up once. The chain recombines TRBV30 with TRBJ1-1; D might be TRBD1 (6 bases). Germline CDR1 is GTSNPN and CDR2 is SVGIG (reference sequence). V was pared by 0 bases and J by 4 bases, with 9 bases between. The CDR3 length is 13 residues. CDR3 residues: CAWSVGGPTEAFF. The CDR3 coding sequence is TGTGCCTGGAGTGTAGGGGGGCCCACTGAAGCTTTCTTT.

The chain has TRBV9 and TRBJ2-7; D call uncertain. Trimming took 4 bases from V and 2 from J, leaving 16 bases between them. The CDR3 is 15 residues long. Per germline, CDR1 SGDLS and CDR2 YYNGEE. CDR3 bases: TGTGCCAGCAGCTCCAGCGACGGAAAAACCTACGAGCAGTACTTC. Translated, it gives CASSSSDGKTYEQYF.